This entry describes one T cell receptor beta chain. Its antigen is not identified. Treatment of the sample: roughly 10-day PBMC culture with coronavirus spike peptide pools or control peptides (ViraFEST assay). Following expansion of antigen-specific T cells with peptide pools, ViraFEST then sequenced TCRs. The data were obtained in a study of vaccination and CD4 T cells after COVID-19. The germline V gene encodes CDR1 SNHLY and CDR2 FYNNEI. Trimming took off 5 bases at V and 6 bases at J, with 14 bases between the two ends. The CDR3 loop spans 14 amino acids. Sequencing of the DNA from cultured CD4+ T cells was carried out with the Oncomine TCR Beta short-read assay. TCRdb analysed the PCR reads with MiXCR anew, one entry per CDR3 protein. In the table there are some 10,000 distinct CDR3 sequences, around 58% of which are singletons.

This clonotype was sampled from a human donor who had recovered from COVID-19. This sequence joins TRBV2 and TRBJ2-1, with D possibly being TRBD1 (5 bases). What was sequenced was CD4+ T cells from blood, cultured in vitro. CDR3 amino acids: CASSLGVPGNEQFF. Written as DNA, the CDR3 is TGTGCCAGCAGTCTAGGGGTCCCGGGCAATGAGCAGTTCTTC.